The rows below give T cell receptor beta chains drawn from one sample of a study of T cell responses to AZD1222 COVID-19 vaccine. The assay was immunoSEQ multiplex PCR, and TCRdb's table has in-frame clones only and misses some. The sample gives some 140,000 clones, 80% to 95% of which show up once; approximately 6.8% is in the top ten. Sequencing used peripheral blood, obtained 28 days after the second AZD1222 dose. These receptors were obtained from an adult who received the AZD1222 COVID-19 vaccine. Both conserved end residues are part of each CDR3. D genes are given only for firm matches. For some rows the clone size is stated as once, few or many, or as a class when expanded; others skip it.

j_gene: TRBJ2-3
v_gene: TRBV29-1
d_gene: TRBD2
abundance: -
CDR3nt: TGCAGCGTGTCTCCATTTACGGGGGGGCCGACCCGCACAGATACGCAGTATTTT
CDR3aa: CSVSPFTGGPTRTDTQYF

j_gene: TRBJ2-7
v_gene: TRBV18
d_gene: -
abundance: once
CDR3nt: TGTGCCAGCTCACCACAGGGATGGGAGCAGTACTTC
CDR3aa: CASSPQGWEQYF

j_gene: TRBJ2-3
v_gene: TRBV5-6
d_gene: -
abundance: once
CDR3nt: TGTGCCAGCAGCTTGGTAGAGGACAGCTCCACAGATACGCAGTATTTT
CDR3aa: CASSLVEDSSTDTQYF

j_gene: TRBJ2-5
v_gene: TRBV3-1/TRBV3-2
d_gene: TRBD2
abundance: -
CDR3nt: TGTGCCAGCAGCAAGACTAGCGGAATGTTTCAGACCCAGTACTTC
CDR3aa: CASSKTSGMFQTQYF

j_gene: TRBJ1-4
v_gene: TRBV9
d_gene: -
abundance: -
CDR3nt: TGTGCCAGCAGCGTTACAGGGCGAGAAGAGGAAAAACTGTTTTTT
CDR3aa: CASSVTGREEEKLFF

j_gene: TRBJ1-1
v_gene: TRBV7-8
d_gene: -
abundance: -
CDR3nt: TGTGCCAGCAGCTTAGATTATACTAGGCGGAACACTGAAGCTTTCTTT
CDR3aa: CASSLDYTRRNTEAFF

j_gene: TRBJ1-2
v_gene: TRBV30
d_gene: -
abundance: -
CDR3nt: TGTGCCTGGAGTGTACAGGGTTATGGCTACACCTTC
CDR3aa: CAWSVQGYGYTF

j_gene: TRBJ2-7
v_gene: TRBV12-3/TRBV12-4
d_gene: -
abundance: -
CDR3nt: TGTGCCAGCAGCTCTAGATCCTACGAGCAGTACTTC
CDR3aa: CASSSRSYEQYF

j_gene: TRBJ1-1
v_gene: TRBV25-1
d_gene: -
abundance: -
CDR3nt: TGTGCCAGCAGTGAAATTGAGACTGAAGCTTTCTTT
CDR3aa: CASSEIETEAFF

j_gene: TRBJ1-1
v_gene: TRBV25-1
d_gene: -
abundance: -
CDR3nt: TGTGCCAGCAGTGTTGAGGGGGGTAGAGCTTTCTTT
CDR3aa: CASSVEGGRAFF

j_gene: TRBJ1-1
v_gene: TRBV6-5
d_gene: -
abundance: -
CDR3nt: TGTGCCAGCAGTTACGGTTTGGGGGTTCGGGGCACTGAAGCTTTCTTT
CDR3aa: CASSYGLGVRGTEAFF

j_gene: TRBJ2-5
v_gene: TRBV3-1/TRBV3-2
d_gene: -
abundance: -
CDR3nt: TGTGCCAGCAGCCGCGGGCCCCCGGAGACCCAGTACTTC
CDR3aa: CASSRGPPETQYF

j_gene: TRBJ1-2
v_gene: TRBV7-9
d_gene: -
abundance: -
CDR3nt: TGTGCCAGCAGCCCCTTTGGCCCGGCGTCTGGCTACACCTTC
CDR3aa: CASSPFGPASGYTF

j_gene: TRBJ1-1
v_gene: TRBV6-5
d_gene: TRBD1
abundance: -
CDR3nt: TGTGCCAGCAGCAAGGACAGGGGGGGTTCAGAGGCTTTCTTT
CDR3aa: CASSKDRGGSEAFF

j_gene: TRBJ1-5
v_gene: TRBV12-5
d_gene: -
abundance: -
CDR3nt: TGTGCTAGTGGTTTGCTACCCATTTGGGGTGGTAGCAATCAGCCCCAGCATTTT
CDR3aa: CASGLLPIWGGSNQPQHF

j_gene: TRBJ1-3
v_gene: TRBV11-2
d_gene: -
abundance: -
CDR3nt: TGTGCCAGCAGCTTGTCAGGGCTTGGAAACACCATATATTTT
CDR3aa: CASSLSGLGNTIYF

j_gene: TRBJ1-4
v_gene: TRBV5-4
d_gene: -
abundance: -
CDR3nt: TGTGCCAGCAGCTTCGGTAATGAAAAACTGTTTTTT
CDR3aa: CASSFGNEKLFF